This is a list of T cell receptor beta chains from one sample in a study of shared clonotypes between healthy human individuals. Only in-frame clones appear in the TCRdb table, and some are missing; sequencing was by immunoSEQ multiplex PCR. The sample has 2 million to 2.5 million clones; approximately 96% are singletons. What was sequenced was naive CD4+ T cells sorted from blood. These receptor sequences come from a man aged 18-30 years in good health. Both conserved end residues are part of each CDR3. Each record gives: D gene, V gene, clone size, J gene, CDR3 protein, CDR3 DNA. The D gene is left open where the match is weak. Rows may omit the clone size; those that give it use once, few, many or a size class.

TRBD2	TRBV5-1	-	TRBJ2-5	CASSLAGEKETQYF	TGCGCCAGCAGCTTAGCGGGGGAAAAAGAGACCCAGTACTTC
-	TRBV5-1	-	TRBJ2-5	CASFGVRQETQYF	TGCGCCAGTTTCGGGGTTCGCCAAGAGACCCAGTACTTC
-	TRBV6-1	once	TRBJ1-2	CASGNRPSNYGYTF	TGTGCCAGCGGAAACAGACCCTCTAACTATGGCTACACCTTC
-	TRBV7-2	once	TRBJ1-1	CASSKGNTEAFF	TGTGCCAGCAGCAAAGGGAACACTGAAGCTTTCTTT
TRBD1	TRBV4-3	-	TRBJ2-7	CASSQVLGGRYEQYF	TGCGCCAGCAGCCAAGTTCTAGGGGGCAGGTACGAGCAGTACTTC
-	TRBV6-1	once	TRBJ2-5	CASSGSAYPIEETQYF	TGTGCCAGCAGTGGGTCGGCCTACCCCATAGAGGAGACCCAGTACTTC
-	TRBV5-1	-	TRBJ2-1	CASSLTGPSYNEQFF	TGCGCCAGCAGCTTGACAGGGCCCTCCTACAATGAGCAGTTCTTC
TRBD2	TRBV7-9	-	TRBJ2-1	CASSLRAGLGGNNEQFF	TGTGCCAGCAGCCTTAGGGCCGGACTAGGCGGGAACAATGAGCAGTTCTTC
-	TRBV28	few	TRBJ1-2	CASSLDKASGYTF	TGTGCCAGCAGTCTGGACAAAGCGAGTGGCTACACCTTC
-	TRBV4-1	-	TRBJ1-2	CASSTTGPPYYGYTF	TGCGCCAGCAGCACGACAGGCCCCCCCTACTATGGCTACACCTTC
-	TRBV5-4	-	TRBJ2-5	CASSQGGAWETQYF	TGTGCCAGCAGCCAAGGTGGAGCGTGGGAGACCCAGTACTTC
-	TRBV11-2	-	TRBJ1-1	CASSLVSGLHTTEAFF	TGTGCCAGCAGCTTAGTTTCGGGACTCCACACCACTGAAGCTTTCTTT
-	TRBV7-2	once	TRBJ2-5	CASSQPQGWYQETQYF	TGTGCCAGCAGCCAACCCCAGGGGTGGTACCAAGAGACCCAGTACTTC
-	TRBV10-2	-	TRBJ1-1	CASSGGGGREFIFF	TGCGCCAGCAGTGGAGGGGGAGGCAGGGAGTTTATTTTCTTT
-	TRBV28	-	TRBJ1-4	CASFAPATNEKLFF	TGTGCCAGCTTCGCCCCTGCAACTAATGAAAAACTGTTTTTT
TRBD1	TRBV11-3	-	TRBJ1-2	CASSLDRPGQSVYGYTF	TGTGCCAGCAGCTTAGATCGCCCGGGACAGTCAGTTTATGGCTACACCTTC